This TCR beta chain was found in a study of OX40 agonist ivuxolimab in advanced cancers. Study-wide background: Patients in the trial were receiving intravenous ivuxolimab every 2 weeks, at doses of 0.01 to 10 mg/kg. Two patients with cutaneous melanoma and one with hepatocellular carcinoma, three in total, showed partial responses.

Study-level findings and limits: More expanded clones were seen, on average, in CD8+ T cells than in CD4+.

CDR1 is SGHNT, CDR2 YYREEE, per germline (reference sequence). Trimming removed 4 bases from V and 4 bases from J; junction bases left unmatched: 6. This CDR3 is 15 amino acids long. Only in-frame clones appear in the TCRdb table, and some are missing; sequencing was by immunoSEQ multiplex PCR. The sample lists 100,000 or so clones, roughly 95% occurring once. As to this clone: As yet, its antigen is unknown.

Specimen: CD4+ or CD8+ T cells sorted from blood, collected in a trial of the OX40 agonist ivuxolimab. The V gene is TRBV5-4, the J gene TRBJ1-2, with 11 bases lining up with TRBD1. This sequence originates from an adult with an advanced solid tumor such as melanoma, head and neck, liver or kidney cancer. The CDR3 DNA sequence: TGTGCCAGCAGCGGAAGGACAGGGGGCAGCTATGGCTACACCTTC. Protein sequence: CASSGRTGGSYGYTF.